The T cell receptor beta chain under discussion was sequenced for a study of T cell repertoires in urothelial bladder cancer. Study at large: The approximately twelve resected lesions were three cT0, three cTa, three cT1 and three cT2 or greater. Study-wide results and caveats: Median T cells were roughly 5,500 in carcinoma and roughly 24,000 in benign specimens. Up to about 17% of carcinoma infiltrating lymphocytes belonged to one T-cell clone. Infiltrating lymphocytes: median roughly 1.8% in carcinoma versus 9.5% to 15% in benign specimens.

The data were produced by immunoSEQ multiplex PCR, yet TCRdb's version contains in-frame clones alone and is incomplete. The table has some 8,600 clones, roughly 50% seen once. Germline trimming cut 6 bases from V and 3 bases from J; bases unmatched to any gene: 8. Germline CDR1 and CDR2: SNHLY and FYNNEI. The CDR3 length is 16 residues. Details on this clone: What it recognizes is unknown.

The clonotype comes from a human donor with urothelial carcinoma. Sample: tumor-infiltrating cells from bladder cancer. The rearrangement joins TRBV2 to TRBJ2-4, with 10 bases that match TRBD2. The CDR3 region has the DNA TGTGCCAGCAGAGGTAGCGGGGGGTTGGTCAAAAACATTCAGTACTTC. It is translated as CASRGSGGLVKNIQYF.